This is a list of T cell receptor beta chains from one sample in a study of T cell repertoires and leukemia-associated antigens. A single record per CDR3 protein comes from TCRdb applying MiXCR to the 5' RACE reads. The data show over 9,000 distinct CDR3 sequences, 42% seen once. The antigens of these receptors remain unknown. Sequencing was carried out using CD3+ T cells sorted from blood and cultured. All receptors come from a female donor in good health. The conserved cysteine and the conserved F or W are not part of the CDR3 here.

j_call,v_call,cdr3_aa
TRBJ2-5,TRBV20-1,SASPQLASETQY
TRBJ2-5,TRBV4-1,ASSRLGLAEETQY
TRBJ2-5,TRBV29-1,SVVAGGRETQY
TRBJ2-3,TRBV12-3/TRBV12-4,ASSDRTGGTDTQY
TRBJ2-3,TRBV12-3/TRBV12-4,ASSLPRSTDTQY
TRBJ1-2,TRBV28,ASSLPGGRDADKHGYT
TRBJ2-5,TRBV4-2,ASSQTRSRETPQETQY
TRBJ2-7,TRBV20-1,STSLNRGYEQY
TRBJ2-7,TRBV28,ATVTGGSQIYEQY
TRBJ1-1,TRBV4-1,TSSQKPGSRNTEAF
TRBJ2-1,TRBV5-1,ASSGGQGTYNEQF
TRBJ2-1,TRBV20-1,SASLFGSYNEQF
TRBJ2-1,TRBV20-1,SAGVTSGKLENEQF
TRBJ2-1,TRBV20-1,SAVRQGFWNEQF
TRBJ2-1,TRBV7-3,ASSPRSGSFNEQF
TRBJ2-5,TRBV7-9,ASSLLKETQY
TRBJ2-1,TRBV12-3/TRBV12-4,ASSLVLTGGHNEQF
TRBJ2-1,TRBV20-1,SARELAAYNEQF
TRBJ2-7,TRBV3-1,ASSQENRAYEQY
TRBJ2-5,TRBV27,ASSSYSEETQY
TRBJ2-4,TRBV5-5,ASSLDRGIQY
TRBJ2-4,TRBV12-3/TRBV12-4,ASSLPRQLAKNIQY
TRBJ2-3,TRBV12-3/TRBV12-4,ASSLGPSTDTQY
TRBJ2-3,TRBV20-1,SARGTSRNADTQC
TRBJ2-5,TRBV6-2/TRBV6-3,ASSTDVQETQY
TRBJ2-7,TRBV20-1,SARDGQGAGLLEY
TRBJ2-1,TRBV10-3,ATTGTSGSNEQF
TRBJ2-7,TRBV11-2,ASSFGGSLEQY
TRBJ2-7,TRBV6-6,ASSYGIPGAGNYEQY
TRBJ1-1,TRBV5-1,ASSRGDRVNTEAF
TRBJ2-1,TRBV29-1,SVNRGPEQF
TRBJ1-1,TRBV27,ASSLYGNTEAF
TRBJ1-1,TRBV20-1,SAELPGFNTEAF
TRBJ2-7,TRBV4-1,ASSFLGYGEVKQY
TRBJ2-4,TRBV20-1,SALQGAVGNIQY
TRBJ1-2,TRBV6-5,ASRPDGASYGYT
TRBJ2-3,TRBV7-9,ASSLGGALTDMQY
TRBJ2-5,TRBV3-1,ASSQVGSETQY
TRBJ2-1,TRBV28,ASIPADRDTIGNNEQF
TRBJ1-1,TRBV30,VWKSERMNTDAF
TRBJ2-1,TRBV5-1,AGSWEGQATYNEQF
TRBJ2-5,TRBV28,ACSPPGTSRETQY
TRBJ2-4,TRBV20-1,SDPKNIQY
TRBJ2-7,TRBV6-1,ASSERIRASYEQY
TRBJ2-2,TRBV5-5,ASSSGQGYLYTGELF
TRBJ2-7,TRBV7-2,ASSSPGWDRTYEQY
TRBJ1-1,TRBV19,ASTTEQGNTEAF
TRBJ2-1,TRBV24-1,ATSDSGPASYNEQF
TRBJ1-1,TRBV6-6,ASIISYEQYFGPGTEAF
TRBJ1-2,TRBV4-2,ASSHPRNTLHGYT
TRBJ1-5,TRBV7-9,ASSFAQGDQPQH
TRBJ2-1,TRBV9,ASSVVGAYNGQS
TRBJ2-1,TRBV3-1,ASSQGTRLYDEQF
TRBJ1-2,TRBV11-2,ASSLRTGGAKGGYT
TRBJ2-1,TRBV20-1,SASGSFSYNEQF